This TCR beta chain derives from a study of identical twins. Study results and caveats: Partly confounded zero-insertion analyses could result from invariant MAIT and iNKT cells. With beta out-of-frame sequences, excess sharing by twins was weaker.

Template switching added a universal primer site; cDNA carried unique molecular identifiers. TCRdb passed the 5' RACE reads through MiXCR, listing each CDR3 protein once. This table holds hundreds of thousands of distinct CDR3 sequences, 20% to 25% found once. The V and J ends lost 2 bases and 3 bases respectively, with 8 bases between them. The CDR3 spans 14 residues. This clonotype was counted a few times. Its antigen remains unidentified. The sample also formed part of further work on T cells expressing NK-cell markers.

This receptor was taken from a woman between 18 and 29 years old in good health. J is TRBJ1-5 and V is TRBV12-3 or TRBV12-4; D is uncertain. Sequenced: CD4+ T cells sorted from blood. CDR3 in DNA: TGTGCCAGCAGTTTATGGGCGAACAATCAGCCCCAGCATTTT. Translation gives CASSLWANNQPQHF.